This note documents a single T cell receptor (beta chain) sequence. What it binds is not known. Germline assignment: CDR1 ENHRY and CDR2 SYGVKD. The length of the CDR3 is 11 residues. The V and J ends lost 6 bases and 2 bases respectively, with 4 bases between them. Generated by immunoSEQ multiplex PCR, the TCRdb table keeps only in-frame clones and is missing some. The table records about 2.4 million clones, under 95% of them present only once. The sample is drawn from a study of shared clonotypes between healthy human individuals. General study results and limits: Shared clonotypes across all four donors exceeded non-shared ones in generation probability. In several donors, around 5% of naive CD4 clonotypes appeared in common.

V gene TRBV10-3 combines with J gene TRBJ2-5, with D hard to call. Sequenced: naive CD4+ T cells from PBMCs. As to subset: CD45RA+ positively selected. The clonotype comes from a man aged 18 to 35 in good health. Some clones in this sample may be carry-over from other donors' samples. The CDR3 protein is CAIRAQETQYF. Here the CDR3 DNA reads TGTGCCATCAGAGCACAAGAGACCCAGTACTTC.